Following are 2 T cell receptor beta chains from one sample sequenced in a study of T cell repertoires in cytomegalovirus infection. TCRdb re-analysed the reads in MiXCR, keeping a single row per CDR3 protein. Here the sample spans some 560,000 distinct CDR3 sequences, over 35% being singletons. What these receptors recognize is not known. Sequencing used cultured PBMCs, obtained from culture after CMV antigen stimulation. These receptors came from a human donor in good health (CMV status not recorded). Some clones in this sample may be carry-over from other donors' samples.

The V and J genes are TRBV11-2 and TRBJ2-3; 10 bases are a match to TRBD2. This CDR3 comprises 17 residues. Trimming cost V 1 base and J 6 bases; bases outside gene matches: 10. Germline CDR1 SGHAT, CDR2 FQNNGV. The CDR3 here is CASSLVGAGGFVDTQYF. CDR3 bases: TGTGCCAGCAGCTTAGTGGGAGCGGGGGGGTTTGTCGATACGCAGTATTTT.

This clonotype was detected a few times. The V and J genes are TRBV7-6 and TRBJ1-3; TRBD1 matches 7 bases. Germline CDR1 is SGHVS and CDR2 is FNYEAQ. The CDR3 covers 14 residues. V shed 5 bases and J 3 bases; nucleotides not matched to a gene: 4. The CDR3 DNA reads as TGTGCCAGCAGCAAGGGACAGTATGGAAACACCATATATTTT. Encoded protein: CASSKGQYGNTIYF.